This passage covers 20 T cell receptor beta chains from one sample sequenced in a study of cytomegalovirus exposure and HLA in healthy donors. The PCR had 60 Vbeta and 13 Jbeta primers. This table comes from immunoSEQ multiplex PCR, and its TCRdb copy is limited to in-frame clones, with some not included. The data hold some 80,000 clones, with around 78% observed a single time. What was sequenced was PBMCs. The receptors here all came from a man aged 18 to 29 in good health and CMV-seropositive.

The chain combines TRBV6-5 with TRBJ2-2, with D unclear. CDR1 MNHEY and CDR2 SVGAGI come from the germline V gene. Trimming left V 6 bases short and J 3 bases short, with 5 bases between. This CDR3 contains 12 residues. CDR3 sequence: CASRPDTGELFF. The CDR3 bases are TGTGCCAGCAGACCGGACACCGGGGAGCTGTTTTTT.

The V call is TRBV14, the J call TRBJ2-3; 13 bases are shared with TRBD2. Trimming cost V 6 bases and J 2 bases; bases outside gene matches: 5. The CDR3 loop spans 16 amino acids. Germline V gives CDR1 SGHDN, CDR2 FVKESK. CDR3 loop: CASSETSGRFTDTQYF. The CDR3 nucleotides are TGTGCCAGCAGTGAGACTAGCGGGAGGTTCACAGATACGCAGTATTTT. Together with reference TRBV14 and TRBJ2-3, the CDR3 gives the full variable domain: EAGVTQFPSHSVIEKGQTVTLRCDPISGHDNLYWYRRVMGKEIKFLLHFVKESKQDESGMPNNRFLAERTGGTYSTLKVQPAELEDSGVYFCASSETSGRFTDTQYFGPGTRLTVL.

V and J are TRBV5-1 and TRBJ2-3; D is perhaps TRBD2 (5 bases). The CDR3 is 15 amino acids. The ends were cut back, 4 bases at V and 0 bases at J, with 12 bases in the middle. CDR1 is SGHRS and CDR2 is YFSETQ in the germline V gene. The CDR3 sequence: CASSRDPGSTDTQYF. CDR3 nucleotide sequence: TGCGCCAGCAGCAGAGATCCGGGAAGCACAGATACGCAGTATTTT.

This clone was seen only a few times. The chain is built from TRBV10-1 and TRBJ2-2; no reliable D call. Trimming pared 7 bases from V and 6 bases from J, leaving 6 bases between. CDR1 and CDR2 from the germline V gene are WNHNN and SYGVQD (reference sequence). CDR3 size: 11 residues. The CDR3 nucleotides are TGCGCCAGCACCTCCCCCGGGGAGCTGTTTTTT. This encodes CASTSPGELFF.

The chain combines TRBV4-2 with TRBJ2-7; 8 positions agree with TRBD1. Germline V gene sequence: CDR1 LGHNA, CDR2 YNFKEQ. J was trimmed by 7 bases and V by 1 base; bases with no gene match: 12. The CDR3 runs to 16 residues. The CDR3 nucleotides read TGTGCCAGCAGCCAAGGTCAGGTGACAGGGGATCGGGAGCAGTACTTC. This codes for CASSQGQVTGDREQYF.

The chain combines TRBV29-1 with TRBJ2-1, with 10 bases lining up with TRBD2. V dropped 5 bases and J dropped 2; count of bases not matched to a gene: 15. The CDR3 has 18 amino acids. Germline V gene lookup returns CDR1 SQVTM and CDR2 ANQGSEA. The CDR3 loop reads CSVSGLADYESAYNEQFF. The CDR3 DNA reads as TGCAGCGTTTCCGGACTAGCGGACTACGAGTCCGCCTACAATGAGCAGTTCTTC.

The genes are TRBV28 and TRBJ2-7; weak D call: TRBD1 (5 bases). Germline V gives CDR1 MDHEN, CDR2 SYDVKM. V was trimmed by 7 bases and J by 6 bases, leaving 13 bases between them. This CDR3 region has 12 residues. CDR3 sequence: CASTNKGIEQYF. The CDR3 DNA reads TGTGCCAGCACCAATAAGGGGATCGAGCAGTACTTC. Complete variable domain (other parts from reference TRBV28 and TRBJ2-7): DVKVTQSSRYLVKRTGEKVFLECVQDMDHENMFWYRQDPGLGLRLIYFSYDVKMKEKGDIPEGYSVSREKKERFSLILESASTNQTSMYLCASTNKGIEQYFGPGTRLTVT.

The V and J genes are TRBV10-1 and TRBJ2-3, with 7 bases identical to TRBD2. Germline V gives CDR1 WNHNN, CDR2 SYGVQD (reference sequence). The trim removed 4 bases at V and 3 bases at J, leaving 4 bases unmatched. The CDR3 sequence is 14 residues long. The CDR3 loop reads CASSGEGGTDTQYF. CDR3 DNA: TGCGCCAGCAGTGGTGAGGGAGGGACAGATACGCAGTATTTT.

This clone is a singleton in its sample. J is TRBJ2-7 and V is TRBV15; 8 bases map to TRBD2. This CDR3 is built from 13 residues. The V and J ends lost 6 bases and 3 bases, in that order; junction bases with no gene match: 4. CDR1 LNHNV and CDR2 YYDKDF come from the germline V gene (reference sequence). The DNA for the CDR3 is TGTGCCACCAGAACTAGCGGCCTCTACGAGCAGTACTTC. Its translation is CATRTSGLYEQYF.

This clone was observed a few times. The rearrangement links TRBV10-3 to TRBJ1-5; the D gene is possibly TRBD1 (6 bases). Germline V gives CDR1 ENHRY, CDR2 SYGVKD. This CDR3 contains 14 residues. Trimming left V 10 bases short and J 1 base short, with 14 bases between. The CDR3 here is CATQGSRSNQPQHF. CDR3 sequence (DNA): TGTGCCACCCAGGGGTCTCGGAGCAATCAGCCCCAGCATTTT.

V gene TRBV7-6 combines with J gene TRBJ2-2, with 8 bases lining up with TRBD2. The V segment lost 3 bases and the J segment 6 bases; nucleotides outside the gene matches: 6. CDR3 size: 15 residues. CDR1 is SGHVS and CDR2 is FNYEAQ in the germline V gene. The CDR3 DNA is TGTGCCAGCAGCTTGAGCGGGAGTGTCGCCGGGGAGCTGTTTTTT. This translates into CASSLSGSVAGELFF.

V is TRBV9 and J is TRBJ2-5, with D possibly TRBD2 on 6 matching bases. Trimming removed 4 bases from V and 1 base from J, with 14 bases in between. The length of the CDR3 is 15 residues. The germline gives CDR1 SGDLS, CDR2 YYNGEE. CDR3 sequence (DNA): TGTGCCAGCAGCTCGACCGGGACTCCCCAAGAGACCCAGTACTTC. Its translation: CASSSTGTPQETQYF.

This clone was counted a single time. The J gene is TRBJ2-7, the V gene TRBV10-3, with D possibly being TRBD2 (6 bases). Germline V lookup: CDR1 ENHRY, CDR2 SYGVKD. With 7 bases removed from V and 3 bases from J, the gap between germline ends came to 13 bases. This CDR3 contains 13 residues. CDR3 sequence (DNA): TGTGCCATCATGGGGACTGTGGTCTACGAGCAGTACTTC. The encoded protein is CAIMGTVVYEQYF.

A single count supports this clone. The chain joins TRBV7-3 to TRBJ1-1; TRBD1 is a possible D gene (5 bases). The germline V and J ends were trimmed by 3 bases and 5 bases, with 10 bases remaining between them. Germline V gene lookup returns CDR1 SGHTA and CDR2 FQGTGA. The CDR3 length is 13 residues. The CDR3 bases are TGTGCCAGCAGCTTCGCCGGGGGAACTGAAGCTTTCTTT. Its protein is CASSFAGGTEAFF. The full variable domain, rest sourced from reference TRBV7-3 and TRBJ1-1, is GAGVSQTPSNKVTEKGKYVELRCDPISGHTALYWYRQSLGQGPEFLIYFQGTGAADDSGLPNDRFFAVRPEGSVSTLKIQRTERGDSAVYLCASSFAGGTEAFFGQGTRLTVV.

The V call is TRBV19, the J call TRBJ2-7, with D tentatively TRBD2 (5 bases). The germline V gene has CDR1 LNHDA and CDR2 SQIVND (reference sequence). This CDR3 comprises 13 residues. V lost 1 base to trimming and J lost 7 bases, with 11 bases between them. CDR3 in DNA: TGTGCCAGTAGTATAGGAGGGCAGCTGGAGCAGTACTTC. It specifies CASSIGGQLEQYF. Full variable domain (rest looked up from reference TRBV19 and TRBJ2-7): DGGITQSPKYLFRKEGQNVTLSCEQNLNHDAMYWYRQDPGQGLRLIYYSQIVNDFQKGDIAEGYSVSREKKESFPLTVTSAQKNPTAFYLCASSIGGQLEQYFGPGTRLTVT.

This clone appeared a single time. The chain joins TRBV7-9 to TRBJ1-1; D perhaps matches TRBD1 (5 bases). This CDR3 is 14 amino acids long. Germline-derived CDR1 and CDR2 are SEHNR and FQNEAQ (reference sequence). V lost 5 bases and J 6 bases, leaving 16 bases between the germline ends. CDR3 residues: CASSLLAKGPEAFF. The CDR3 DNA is TGTGCCAGCAGCCTCTTGGCTAAGGGGCCTGAAGCTTTCTTT.

CDR3 protein: CASSPRIETQYF. CDR3 sequence (DNA): TGTGCCAGCAGCCCCCGTATAGAGACCCAGTACTTC. V is TRBV7-9 and J is TRBJ2-5; D gene unclear. CDR3 size: 12 residues. The V and J ends lost 5 bases and 4 bases respectively, with 8 bases between them. Germline lookup yields CDR1 SEHNR and CDR2 FQNEAQ (reference sequence). The full variable domain, in which reference TRBV7-9 and TRBJ2-5 provide the parts outside the CDR3, is DTGVSQNPRHKITKRGQNVTFRCDPISEHNRLYWYRQTLGQGPEFLTYFQNEAQLEKSRLLSDRFSAERPKGSFSTLEIQRTEQGDSAMYLCASSPRIETQYFGPGTRLLVL.

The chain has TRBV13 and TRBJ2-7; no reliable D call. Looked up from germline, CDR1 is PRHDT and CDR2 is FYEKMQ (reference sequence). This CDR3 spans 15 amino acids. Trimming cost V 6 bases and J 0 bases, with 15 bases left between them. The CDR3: CASRDTRRVSYEQYF. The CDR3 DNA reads TGTGCCAGCAGAGACACACGACGTGTCTCCTACGAGCAGTACTTC. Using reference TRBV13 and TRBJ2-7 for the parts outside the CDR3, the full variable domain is AAGVIQSPRHLIKEKRETATLKCYPIPRHDTVYWYQQGPGQDPQFLISFYEKMQSDKGSIPDRFSAQQFSDYHSELNMSSLELGDSALYFCASRDTRRVSYEQYFGPGTRLTVT.

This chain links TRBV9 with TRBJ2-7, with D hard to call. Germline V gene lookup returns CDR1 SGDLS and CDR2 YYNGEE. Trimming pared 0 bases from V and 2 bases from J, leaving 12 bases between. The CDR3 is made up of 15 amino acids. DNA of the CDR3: TGTGCCAGCAGCGTAGACCACAGATTTGCCTACGAGCAGTACTTC. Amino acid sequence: CASSVDHRFAYEQYF.

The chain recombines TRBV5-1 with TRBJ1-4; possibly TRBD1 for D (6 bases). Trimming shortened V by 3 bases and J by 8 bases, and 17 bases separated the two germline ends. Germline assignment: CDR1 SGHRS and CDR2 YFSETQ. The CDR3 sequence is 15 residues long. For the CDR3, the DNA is TGCGCCAGCAGCTCATCTCAGGGGTCTTCGGAAAAACTGTTTTTT. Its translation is CASSSSQGSSEKLFF.